The clone carrying this TCR beta chain showed up just a few times. Clones were sequenced by immunoSEQ multiplex PCR, and TCRdb holds only the in-frame ones, with some missing. The sample lists almost 350,000 clones, 88% occurring once. The sample comes from a study of blood T cell repertoires in COVID-19. This CDR3 is built from 13 residues. CDR1 is GTSNPN and CDR2 is SVGIG in the germline V gene (reference sequence). V was clipped by 2 bases and J by 5 bases, with 10 bases between them. Input material: PBMCs or T cells enriched from blood (not recorded which). This TCR came from a woman in her twenties or thirties who had been exposed to COVID-19. The V gene is TRBV30, the J gene TRBJ1-3; D ambiguous. CDR3 nucleotide sequence: TGTGCCTGGAGTACGGGGTATAGAAACACCATATATTTT. This translates into CAWSTGYRNTIYF.